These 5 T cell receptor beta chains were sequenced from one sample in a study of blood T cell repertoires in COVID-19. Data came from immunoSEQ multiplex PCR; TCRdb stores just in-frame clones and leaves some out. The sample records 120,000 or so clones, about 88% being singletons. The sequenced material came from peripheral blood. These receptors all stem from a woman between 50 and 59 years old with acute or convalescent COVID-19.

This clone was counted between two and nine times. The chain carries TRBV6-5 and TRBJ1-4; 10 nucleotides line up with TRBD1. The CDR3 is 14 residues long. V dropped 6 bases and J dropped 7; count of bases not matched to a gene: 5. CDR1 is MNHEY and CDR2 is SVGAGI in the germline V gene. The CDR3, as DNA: TGTGCCAGCAGGCGGACAGGGGGAGGTGAAAAACTGTTTTTT. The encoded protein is CASRRTGGGEKLFF.

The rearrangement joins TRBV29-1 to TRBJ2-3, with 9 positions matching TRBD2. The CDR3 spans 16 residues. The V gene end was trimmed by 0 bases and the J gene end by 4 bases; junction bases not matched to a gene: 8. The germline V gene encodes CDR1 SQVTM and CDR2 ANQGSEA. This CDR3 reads CSVEDSATSGADTQYF. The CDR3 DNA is TGCAGCGTTGAAGATTCGGCGACTAGCGGTGCAGATACGCAGTATTTT.

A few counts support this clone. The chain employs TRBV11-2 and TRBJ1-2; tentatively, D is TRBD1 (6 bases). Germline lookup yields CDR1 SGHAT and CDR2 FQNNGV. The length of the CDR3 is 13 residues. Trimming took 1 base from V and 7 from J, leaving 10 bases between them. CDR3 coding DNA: TGTGCCAGCAGCTTAGGCAGGGGTAGTGGCTACACCTTC. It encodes CASSLGRGSGYTF. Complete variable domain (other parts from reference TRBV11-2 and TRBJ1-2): EAGVAQSPRYKIIEKRQSVAFWCNPISGHATLYWYQQILGQGPKLLIQFQNNGVVDDSQLPKDRFSAERLKGVDSTLKIQPAKLEDSAVYLCASSLGRGSGYTFGSGTRLTVV.

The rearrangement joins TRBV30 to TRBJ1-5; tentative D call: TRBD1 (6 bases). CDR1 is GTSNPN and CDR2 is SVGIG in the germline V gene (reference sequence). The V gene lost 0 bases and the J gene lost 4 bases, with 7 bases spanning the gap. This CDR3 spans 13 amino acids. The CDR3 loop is CAWSVQGNQPQHF. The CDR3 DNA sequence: TGTGCCTGGAGTGTACAGGGAAATCAGCCCCAGCATTTT.

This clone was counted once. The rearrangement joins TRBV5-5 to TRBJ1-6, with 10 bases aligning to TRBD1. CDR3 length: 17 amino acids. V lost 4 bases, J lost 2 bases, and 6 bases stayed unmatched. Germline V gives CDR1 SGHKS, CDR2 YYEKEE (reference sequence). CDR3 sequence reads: CASSQGDRGTYNSPLHF. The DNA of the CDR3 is TGTGCCAGCAGCCAGGGGGACAGGGGTACCTATAATTCACCCCTCCACTTT. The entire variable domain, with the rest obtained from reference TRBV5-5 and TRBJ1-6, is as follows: DAGVTQSPTHLIKTRGQQVTLRCSPISGHKSVSWYQQVLGQGPQFIFQYYEKEERGRGNFPDRFSARQFPNYSSELNVNALLLGDSALYLCASSQGDRGTYNSPLHFGNGTRLTVT.